The clone carrying this T cell receptor (beta chain) was observed once. Its antigen is still unknown. These data come from a study of CD8 T cells in ankylosing spondylitis. The study's findings and limits: There was a TCR beta motif, made of eight highly homologous variants, that appeared characteristic of ankylosing spondylitis blood.

Germline V gene data show CDR1 as GTSNPN and CDR2 as SVGIG (reference sequence). Trimming cost V 3 bases and J 6 bases; bases outside gene matches: 18. This CDR3 is built from 19 residues. Library preparation for TCR beta used quantitative 5'-RACE with molecular barcodes. TCRdb independently ran MiXCR on the 5' RACE reads; one entry per CDR3 protein. This sample yields about 700,000 distinct CDR3 sequences, of which 15% to 20% are seen a single time; about 19% belongs to the top ten. The sample taken for sequencing was blood, either unsorted or a sorted T cell fraction (not recorded which). This receptor was taken from a male donor with ankylosing spondylitis. The genes are TRBV30 and TRBJ2-2, with TRBD2 identical over 11 bases. The CDR3 reads CAWRPPWGDSGGDPGELFF. CDR3 nucleotide sequence: TGTGCCTGGAGGCCCCCCTGGGGTGATAGCGGGGGGGACCCCGGGGAGCTGTTTTTT.